These 6 T cell receptor beta chains came from one sample sequenced in a study of cytomegalovirus exposure and HLA in healthy donors. The PCR was carried out with 60 Vbeta primers and 13 Jbeta primers. The assay was immunoSEQ multiplex PCR, and TCRdb's table has in-frame clones only and misses some. The data show around 160,000 clones, over 70% seen once. Sequencing was carried out using PBMCs. Source of these receptors: a woman in her 40s in good health and CMV-seropositive.

The chain couples TRBV6-1 to TRBJ1-2; D remains ambiguous. CDR1 is MNHNS and CDR2 is SASEGT in the germline V gene. The CDR3 has 13 residues. V lost 0 bases, J lost 5 bases, and 7 bases lay in between. The CDR3, as DNA: TGTGCCAGCAGTGAAGCGGCACCATATGGCTACACCTTC. Protein: CASSEAAPYGYTF.

This clone turned up a few times. The chain has TRBV28 and TRBJ1-6, with D maybe TRBD1 (5 bases). V shed 7 bases and J shed 0 bases, with 13 bases lying between them. The CDR3 runs 16 residues. Germline V gene data show CDR1 as MDHEN and CDR2 as SYDVKM. Here the CDR3 DNA reads TGTGCCAGCAAGAGACAGAGGAGCTCCTATAATTCACCCCTCCACTTT. Translating gives CASKRQRSSYNSPLHF.

About this clone: In the same sample, other DNA sequences code for this CDR3. V and J are TRBV18 and TRBJ1-1, with D uncertain. Per the germline V gene, CDR1 is KGHSH and CDR2 is LQKENI. The CDR3 has 13 amino acids. Between the trimmed V and J ends, which lost 3 bases and 5 bases, there was a span of 10 bases. CDR3 DNA sequence: TGTGCCAGCTCACCTATAGAACGGACTGAAGCTTTCTTT. Protein sequence: CASSPIERTEAFF.

This chain uses TRBV18 with TRBJ2-7, with D possibly matching TRBD2 (6 bases). Trimming shortened V by 3 bases and J by 2 bases, and 11 bases separated the two germline ends. CDR3 length: 14 residues. The germline gives CDR1 KGHSH, CDR2 LQKENI. The CDR3 loop is CASSPEGIPYEQYF. CDR3 coding DNA: TGTGCCAGCTCACCGGAGGGGATCCCCTACGAGCAGTACTTC. The whole variable domain, filled in from reference TRBV18 and TRBJ2-7, reads NAGVMQNPRHLVRRRGQEARLRCSPMKGHSHVYWYRQLPEEGLKFMVYLQKENIIDESGMPKERFSAEFPKEGPSILRIQQVVRGDSAAYFCASSPEGIPYEQYFGPGTRLTVT.

The chain uses TRBV19 and TRBJ1-4; no definite D call. The CDR3 loop spans 13 amino acids. Trimming shortened V by 3 bases and J by 7 bases, and 9 bases separated the two germline ends. Germline V CDR1 and CDR2: LNHDA, SQIVND (reference sequence). DNA of the CDR3: TGTGCCAGTAGTATCGATCGGGGTGAAAAACTGTTTTTT. Translation: CASSIDRGEKLFF.

The V and J genes are TRBV11-2 and TRBJ2-7; possible D gene TRBD2, 5 bases. The CDR3 length is 14 residues. Per germline, CDR1 SGHAT and CDR2 FQNNGV. Trimming cost V 8 bases and J 2 bases, with 16 bases left between them. CDR3 in DNA: TGTGCCAGCCGCGCGAACGCCGGGGCCTACGAGCAGTACTTC. Encoded protein: CASRANAGAYEQYF. The full variable domain, completed using reference TRBV11-2 and TRBJ2-7, is EAGVAQSPRYKIIEKRQSVAFWCNPISGHATLYWYQQILGQGPKLLIQFQNNGVVDDSQLPKDRFSAERLKGVDSTLKIQPAKLEDSAVYLCASRANAGAYEQYFGPGTRLTVT.